This TCR beta chain was sequenced during a study of shared clonotypes between healthy human individuals. Study-level information: The plates for each donor numbered three CD4 naive, three CD4 memory, two CD8 naive and one CD8 memory. Study-level findings and limits: A small donor pool kept down the genetic and exposure-history diversity that was represented. Only blood underwent sampling, and tissue repertoires likely differ.

Deletions cut 5 bases from V and 7 bases from J, with 15 bases between. The CDR3 is 14 amino acids. Germline V lookup: CDR1 LNHNV, CDR2 YYDKDF (reference sequence). Assay execution proceeded at the deep level. Libraries were prepared by immunoSEQ multiplex PCR; TCRdb keeps only in-frame clonotypes and omits some of them. The sample has about 2,200,000 clones, about 92% seen once. A note on this clone: What it binds is not known.

CD45RO-negative, CCR7-positively selected cells formed the naive CD8 fraction, excluding terminally differentiated effector memory CD45RA+ cells. Specimen: naive CD8+ T cells from PBMCs. This receptor was obtained from a man between 18 and 29 years old in good health. Some clones in this sample may be carry-over from other donors' samples. The chain combines TRBV15 with TRBJ2-1; TRBD2 might be the D (5 bases). CDR3: CATSPEGRLNEQFF. As DNA, the CDR3 is TGTGCCACCAGCCCAGAGGGCAGGCTGAATGAGCAGTTCTTC. The entire variable domain, with the rest obtained from reference TRBV15 and TRBJ2-1, is as follows: DAMVIQNPRYQVTQFGKPVTLSCSQTLNHNVMYWYQQKSSQAPKLLFHYYDKDFNNEADTPDNFQSRRPNTSFCFLDIRSPGLGDTAMYLCATSPEGRLNEQFFGPGTRLTVL.